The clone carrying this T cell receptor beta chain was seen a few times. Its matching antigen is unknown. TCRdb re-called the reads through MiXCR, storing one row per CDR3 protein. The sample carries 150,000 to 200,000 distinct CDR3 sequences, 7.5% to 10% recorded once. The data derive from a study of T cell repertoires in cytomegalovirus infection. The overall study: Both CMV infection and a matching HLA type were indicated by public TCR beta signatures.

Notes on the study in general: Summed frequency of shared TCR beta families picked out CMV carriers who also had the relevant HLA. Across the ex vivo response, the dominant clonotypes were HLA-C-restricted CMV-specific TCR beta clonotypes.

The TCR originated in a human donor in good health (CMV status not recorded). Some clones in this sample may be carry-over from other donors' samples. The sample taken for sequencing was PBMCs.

The CDR3 region is CASRQPGQGQEAFF. The CDR3 bases are TGTGCCAGCAGACAACCAGGACAGGGGCAGGAAGCTTTCTTT. This rearrangement joins TRBV6-5 to TRBJ1-1; 9 bases match TRBD1. CDR1 and CDR2 (germline): MNHEY, SVGAGI. Trimming cost V 6 bases and J 8 bases; bases outside gene matches: 10. The CDR3 extends over 14 amino acids.